A selection of T cell receptor beta chains follows, all from one sample in a study of graft-versus-host responses after intestinal transplantation. Here immunoSEQ multiplex PCR was the method, and the copy in TCRdb shows in-frame clones only, minus some. The sample has more than 25,000 clones; around 94% are singletons. The sequenced sample was PBMCs, obtained 30 days after intestinal transplant. Every receptor here comes from a human patient who received an intestinal transplant, so some T cells may come from the graft donor. Both conserved end residues are trimmed from each CDR3.

j_call	v_call	cdr3_length	cdr3_aa
TRBJ2-7	TRBV7-2	11	ASSTTDSYEQY
TRBJ1-2	TRBV4-1	12	ASSQEQVKYGYT
TRBJ2-7	TRBV6-1	12	ASSEWDPDYEQY
TRBJ1-5	TRBV5-5	15	ASSLGGRGVSNQPQH
TRBJ1-5	TRBV28	11	ASSSLFNQPQH
TRBJ1-5	TRBV28	12	ASSFFRGNQPQH
TRBJ2-1	TRBV15	13	ATSRDRGAYNEQF
TRBJ2-1	TRBV7-9	13	ASSRDHVSYNEQF
TRBJ2-1	TRBV21-1	13	ASSTEREGSNEQF
TRBJ1-4	TRBV4-3	13	ASSRTRTGNEKLF
-	TRBV27	11	ASSSVGGYEQY
TRBJ2-7	TRBV5-1	11	ASSIGTSYEQY
TRBJ1-4	TRBV7-2	13	AGAPCRVLNEKLF
TRBJ1-5	TRBV30	11	AWSNGPVQPQH
TRBJ2-5	TRBV27	13	ASSRLAGGQETQY
TRBJ2-3	TRBV19	13	ASSGIAGPTDTQY
TRBJ2-4	TRBV27	21	ASSLSIPQMGLADNLAKNIQY
TRBJ2-1	TRBV19	10	ASSIGGNEQF
TRBJ1-6	TRBV13	13	ASSLAQETDSPLH
TRBJ1-4	TRBV27	12	ASSYGTVNEKLF
TRBJ2-5	TRBV2	13	ASSGDRKEQETQY
TRBJ1-3	TRBV5-1	14	ASSSGTGLTGNTIY
TRBJ2-7	TRBV5-6	11	ASSSPVAGEQY
TRBJ1-5	TRBV6-1	11	ASSEYSNQPQH
TRBJ1-5	TRBV7-2	14	ASSLAGQSNNQPQH
TRBJ2-2	TRBV6-6	10	ASTQGTGELF
TRBJ2-1	TRBV5-1	13	ASSFGGASRNEQF
TRBJ1-1	TRBV7-9	11	ASSLTEGTEAF
TRBJ1-4	TRBV19	15	ASSIDVRAGTNEKLF
TRBJ2-1	TRBV7-2	11	ASIQFSHNEQF
TRBJ1-5	TRBV2	10	ASSEANQPQH
TRBJ2-2	TRBV2	11	ASKGRSTGELF
TRBJ2-1	TRBV5-1	13	ASSLAQGSYNEQF
TRBJ2-7	TRBV12-1	13	ASSFAGLADYEQY